The subject of this entry is one T cell receptor (beta chain). Its specificity is unknown. This entry comes from a study of T cells after yellow fever vaccination. For the study at large: When fractions had low cell numbers, they were prepared with SMART-Seq v4 Ultra Low Input.

General observations from the study: Booster sampling recovered most clones from primary vaccination (roughly 96% CD4, approximately 88% CD8). A minor fraction of clonotypes spanned both CD4 and CD8 compartments.

TCRdb processed the 5' RACE reads anew with MiXCR; each CDR3 protein has one entry. The table shows 300,000 to 400,000 distinct CDR3 sequences, with approximately 5.7% occurring only once. This clonotype was obtained from a man aged 25 to 40 who received the YFV17D yellow fever vaccine. The sequences come from PBMCs, collected 5 days after the yellow fever booster vaccination.

The CDR3 bases are TGTGCCAGCAGCCATAATAGGGCCGTGGGTCAGCCCCAGCATTTT. This encodes CASSHNRAVGQPQHF. The chain combines TRBV3-1 with TRBJ1-5; D gene uncertain. Deletions cut 3 bases from V and 6 bases from J, with 15 bases between. The germline V gene encodes CDR1 LGHDT and CDR2 YNNKEL (reference sequence). This CDR3 spans 15 amino acids.